The 32 T cell receptor beta chains below were found in one sample sequenced in a study of metastatic and nonmetastatic thyroid tumors. No patient had received any treatment before thyroid surgery. Using MiXCR, TCRdb reanalyzed the PCR reads. The sample consists of 30,000 or so clones, 20% to 30% of them appearing once. Input material: blood. The receptors were sampled from a female donor with papillary thyroid cancer or a benign thyroid nodule (not recorded which). Some clones in this sample may be carry-over from other donors' samples.

Many counts were recorded for this clone. This clone may be a read error of a much larger clone one base away. This sequence joins TRBV18 and TRBJ2-7; TRBD1 matches at 8 bases. Unmatched junction bases numbered 5, after V lost 4 bases and J lost 0 bases. This CDR3 spans 15 amino acids. Germline CDR1 is KGHSH and CDR2 is LQKENI. The CDR3 region is CASSRQDRDSYEQYF. The CDR3, as DNA: TGTGCCAGCTCACGCCAGGACAGGGACTCCTACGAGCAGTACTTC.

On this clone itself: A much larger clone differs by one base, so this may be a read error. The rearrangement links TRBV7-3 to TRBJ2-2; TRBD2 matches at 8 bases. The V gene's germline CDR1 is SGHTA and CDR2 FQGTGA. This CDR3 has 15 amino acids. DNA for the CDR3: TGTGCCAGCAGGTCGGGACTAGGTAGCACCGGGGAGTTGTTTTTT. Its translation is CASRSGLGSTGELFF. Together with reference TRBV7-3 and TRBJ2-2, the CDR3 gives the full variable domain: GAGVSQTPSNKVTEKGKYVELRCDPISGHTALYWYRQSLGQGPEFLIYFQGTGAADDSGLPNDRFFAVRPEGSVSTLKIQRTERGDSAVYLCASRSGLGSTGELFFGEGSRLTVL.

Turning to this clone: Because the CDR3's place on the DNA is in doubt, the DNA is left out and the CDR3 is given as listed by TCRdb. V and J are TRBV7-5 and TRBJ1-6; the D call TRBD1 from the table was never checked on the DNA. TRBV7-5 is termed a pseudogene. The CDR3 is 21 residues long, ends included. CDR3 amino acids: CTSVPAVPLSFDRFYNSPRHF.

This clone has ten or more counts. The chain is built from TRBV7-9 and TRBJ1-4; a possible D gene is TRBD1 (5 bases). Germline V gives CDR1 SEHNR, CDR2 FQNEAQ (reference sequence). The length of the CDR3 is 14 residues. The germline V and J ends were trimmed by 1 base and 4 bases, with 7 bases remaining between them. CDR3 sequence (DNA): TGTGCCAGCAGCTTAGGTCAGGGTAATGAAAAACTGTTTTTT. This translates into CASSLGQGNEKLFF.

This clone was counted at least ten times. The chain joins TRBV20-1 to TRBJ1-3; D gene uncertain. The germline V and J ends were trimmed by 5 bases and 0 bases, with 11 bases remaining between them. The CDR3 has 14 amino acids. Germline loops: CDR1 DFQATT, CDR2 SNEGSKA (reference sequence). The CDR3 spells CSAQTGNSGNTIYF. The CDR3 DNA reads as TGCAGTGCTCAGACGGGGAACTCTGGAAACACCATATATTTT.

This clone was observed once. This chain uses TRBV30 with TRBJ2-7; TRBD1 matches 9 bases. Germline V CDR1 and CDR2: GTSNPN, SVGIG (reference sequence). The CDR3 runs 14 residues. V shed 0 bases and J 4 bases; nucleotides not matched to a gene: 4. This CDR3 reads CAWSVQGAFYEQYF. The CDR3, as DNA: TGTGCCTGGAGTGTACAGGGGGCGTTTTACGAGCAGTACTTC.

Notes on this clone: At one end the junction does not follow the germline gene, possibly because of a read error. CDR3 nucleotides: TGTGCCAGCAGCGGAGGGGAGGGGCGGGAGGGAGGGCAGTCTTTC. Translated, it gives CASSGGEGREGGQSF. The gene calls are TRBV27 and TRBJ2-1; TRBD2 matches 9 bases. The CDR3 totals 15 residues. Germline CDR1 is MNHEY and CDR2 is SMNVEV (reference sequence).

This clone showed up just once. A much larger clone differs from this one at a single base, so this may be a read error. The same CDR3 is also encoded by other DNA sequences in this sample. The chain links TRBV5-4 to TRBJ2-3; D not certain. This CDR3 has 14 amino acids. In germline, CDR1 is SGHNT, CDR2 YYREEE (reference sequence). V dropped 0 bases and J dropped 4 bases, with 9 bases sitting between them. The CDR3 DNA reads TGTGCCAGCAGCTTGGGGGCTATGGCAGATACGCAGTATTTT. The encoded protein is CASSLGAMADTQYF.

The sample holds many counts of this clone. This chain uses TRBV4-1 with TRBJ2-3; D could derive from TRBD1 or TRBD2 (5 bases each). The V end lost 0 bases, the J end lost 1 base, and 14 bases lay between the germline ends. The CDR3 runs 17 residues. Germline V CDR1 and CDR2: MGHRA, YSYEKL. The CDR3 reads CASSQDVGTARTDTQYF. The CDR3 DNA reads as TGCGCCAGCAGCCAAGATGTGGGGACGGCCCGCACAGATACGCAGTATTTT.

This clone was found a few times. A read error may explain this, as a much larger clone is one base away. Other DNA sequences in this sample translate to the same CDR3. The chain joins TRBV18 to TRBJ2-5, with 7 bases that match TRBD1. V trimming: 2 bases; J trimming: 4 bases; junction bases outside the gene matches: 10. This CDR3 has 16 residues. From germline, CDR1 is KGHSH and CDR2 LQKENI. CDR3 DNA: TGTGCCAGCTCACCAGCCGGGACGACAGGGATAGAGACCCAGTACTTC. It encodes CASSPAGTTGIETQYF.

This clone was detected ten times or more. The chain uses TRBV5-1 and TRBJ2-1, with TRBD1 identical over 7 bases. The junction had 6 bases not matched to a gene; V was cut back by 0 bases and J by 0 bases. The CDR3 runs to 17 residues. Germline values: CDR1 SGHRS, CDR2 YFSETQ. DNA for the CDR3: TGCGCCAGCAGCTTGGCGACAGGGTTTAGCTCCTACAATGAGCAGTTCTTC. The encoded protein is CASSLATGFSSYNEQFF.

In its sample, this clone was seen a few times. One end of the junction is discordant with germline, which a read error may explain. J is TRBJ2-1 and V is TRBV28; the D gene is possibly TRBD2 (5 bases). The CDR3 consists of 16 residues. Germline CDR1 is MDHEN and CDR2 is SYDVKM. DNA for the CDR3: TGTGCCAGCAGTTCACAGCGGACTCCGTCCGGCAATGGGCAGTTCTTC. Protein sequence: CASSSQRTPSGNGQFF.

This clone has at least ten counts. The CDR3 DNA reads as TGCAGCGTTGAAGTTGGCAGGGGGCTCGGCTATGGCTACACCTTC. Its translation is CSVEVGRGLGYGYTF. The rearrangement links TRBV29-1 to TRBJ1-2; TRBD1 aligns across 8 bases. The junction had 8 bases not matched to a gene; V was cut back by 1 base and J by 4 bases. The V gene's germline CDR1 is SQVTM and CDR2 ANQGSEA. The CDR3 is 15 residues long.

V and J are TRBV20-1 and TRBJ1-6; D is uncertain. V lost 5 bases, J lost 7 bases, and 12 bases lay in between. Germline V gene sequence: CDR1 DFQATT, CDR2 SNEGSKA (reference sequence). There are 13 residues in the CDR3. This CDR3 reads CSAAGVHNSPLHF. As DNA, the CDR3 is TGCAGTGCTGCCGGGGTACACAATTCACCCCTCCACTTT.

The chain uses TRBV11-2 and TRBJ2-7, with D possibly matching TRBD2 (6 bases). The CDR3 has 15 residues. Germline V gives CDR1 SGHAT, CDR2 FQNNGV. Trimming left V 1 base short and J 0 bases short, with 10 bases between. This CDR3 reads CASSLGGIGSYEQYF. CDR3 sequence (DNA): TGTGCCAGCAGCTTAGGCGGGATTGGCTCCTACGAGCAGTACTTC.

This clone was seen ten or more times. The rearrangement uses TRBV28 and TRBJ2-1; D is unclear. V lost 3 bases to trimming and J lost 2 bases, with 20 bases between them. The germline gives CDR1 MDHEN, CDR2 SYDVKM. The CDR3 totals 18 residues. The CDR3 DNA reads TGTGCCAGCAGTTTGTTAGCCCCCAGAGGTGTGACCTACAATGAGCAGTTCTTC. This sequence encodes CASSLLAPRGVTYNEQFF.

The sample holds many counts of this clone. The rearrangement links TRBV19 to TRBJ2-7, with 9 bases fitting TRBD1. Losses at the gene ends were 6 bases for V and 5 bases for J; bases not matched to a gene: 11. The CDR3 loop spans 15 amino acids. CDR1 LNHDA and CDR2 SQIVND come from the germline V gene (reference sequence). CDR3: CASRMTGTGTHEQYF. CDR3 DNA: TGTGCCAGTAGAATGACCGGGACAGGGACACACGAGCAGTACTTC.

This clone is medium-sized in the sample. Other DNA variants within this sample encode the same CDR3. V usage is TRBV11-1 and J usage is TRBJ2-7; D not certain. V was trimmed by 1 base and J by 3 bases, leaving 7 bases between them. The germline gives CDR1 SGHAT, CDR2 FQDESV (reference sequence). This CDR3 is built from 13 residues. CDR3 bases: TGTGCCAGCAGCTTAGGACAAGTCTACGAGCAGTACTTC. The encoded protein is CASSLGQVYEQYF.

The chain joins TRBV6-1 to TRBJ1-2, with TRBD1 identical over 7 bases. The germline V gene encodes CDR1 MNHNS and CDR2 SASEGT. There are 14 residues in the CDR3. The ends lost 3 bases at V and 2 bases at J; junction bases unmatched: 3. Here the CDR3 DNA reads TGTGCCAGCAGTGAGTCAGGGGGAAACTATGGCTACACCTTC. Amino acids: CASSESGGNYGYTF.

The chain joins TRBV5-1 to TRBJ2-7; 8 bases fit TRBD2. Losses at the gene ends were 0 bases for V and 0 bases for J; bases not matched to a gene: 11. Germline CDR1 reads SGHRS; CDR2 reads YFSETQ. This CDR3 has 18 amino acids. CDR3 residues: CASSLASFGLASSYEQYF. The CDR3 DNA sequence: TGCGCCAGCAGCTTGGCTTCATTCGGACTAGCATCCTCCTACGAGCAGTACTTC.

This clone occurred a few times. The chain links TRBV27 to TRBJ1-5, with a weak D call TRBD1 (6 bases). The germline V gene encodes CDR1 MNHEY and CDR2 SMNVEV (reference sequence). This CDR3 region has 15 residues. The V end lost 5 bases, the J end lost 2 bases, and 13 bases lay between the germline ends. CDR3 sequence reads: CASSPGAGGNQPQHF. The CDR3 DNA reads TGTGCCAGCAGTCCCGGGGCAGGGGGCAATCAGCCCCAGCATTTT.

There are many counts of this clone. The chain recombines TRBV7-2 with TRBJ2-7; 8 bases agree with TRBD2. Germline CDR1 is SGHTA and CDR2 is FQGNSA. V trimming: 5 bases; J trimming: 3 bases; junction bases outside the gene matches: 9. CDR3 length equals 15 residues. The CDR3 is CASSHTAGTSYEQYF. The CDR3 nucleotides read TGTGCCAGCAGCCACACCGCCGGGACTAGCTACGAGCAGTACTTC.

CDR3 in amino acids: CASSQDSGTINEQFF. CDR3 bases: TGCGCCAGCAGCCAAGACTCCGGGACTATCAATGAGCAGTTCTTC. The chain carries TRBV4-1 and TRBJ2-1; TRBD2 aligns across 7 bases. Germline CDR1 is MGHRA and CDR2 is YSYEKL. This CDR3 region has 15 residues. Germline trimming cut 0 bases from V and 6 bases from J; bases unmatched to any gene: 5.

This clone appeared many times. This chain uses TRBV20-1 with TRBJ2-1; 7 positions match TRBD2. The CDR3 sequence is 14 residues long. Germline V gene data show CDR1 as DFQATT and CDR2 as SNEGSKA (reference sequence). V lost 6 bases to trimming and J lost 2 bases; unmatched junction nucleotides: 7. CDR3 sequence: CSAKTGGTYNEQFF. CDR3 in DNA: TGCAGTGCCAAAACGGGGGGAACCTACAATGAGCAGTTCTTC.

Note on this clone: The junction shows a germline mismatch at one end, possibly a read error. Other DNA sequences in the sample encode the same CDR3. The chain joins TRBV15 to TRBJ2-5; TRBD1 matches 7 bases. This CDR3 contains 15 residues. Per germline, CDR1 LNHNV and CDR2 YYDKDF (reference sequence). CDR3 DNA sequence: TGTGCCACCAGCGTAAGACAGGGTGATCAGGAGACCCAATACTTC. Translated: CATSVRQGDQETQYF.

By its share, this clone is medium-sized. The J gene is TRBJ2-3, the V gene TRBV6-1, with 7 bases identical to TRBD1. J lost 2 bases, V lost 5 bases, and 7 bases had no gene match. This CDR3 is 15 amino acids long. Germline V CDR1 and CDR2: MNHNS, SASEGT. CDR3 sequence reads: CASSMDRLNTDTQYF. The CDR3 DNA is TGTGCCAGCAGTATGGACAGGCTAAACACAGATACGCAGTATTTT.

This clone was detected many times. CDR3 bases: TGTGCCTGGAGTTCTCGGGGGTCTGAAAAACTGTTTTTT. Translation gives CAWSSRGSEKLFF. The rearrangement uses TRBV30 and TRBJ1-4, with D maybe TRBD1 (5 bases). This CDR3 is built from 13 residues. Trimming left V 2 bases short and J 7 bases short, with 11 bases between. From germline, CDR1 is GTSNPN and CDR2 SVGIG (reference sequence).

This clone was seen repeatedly, ten times or more. The rearrangement uses TRBV5-1 and TRBJ2-6, with 7 bases fitting TRBD1. The CDR3 spans 17 residues. V trimming: 1 base; J trimming: 2 bases; junction bases outside the gene matches: 6. The germline V gene encodes CDR1 SGHRS and CDR2 YFSETQ. This CDR3 is CASSLNPDRAGANVLTF. The CDR3 nucleotides are TGCGCCAGCAGCTTGAACCCAGACAGGGCTGGGGCCAACGTCCTGACTTTC. Full variable domain (missing parts from reference TRBV5-1 and TRBJ2-6): KAGVTQTPRYLIKTRGQQVTLSCSPISGHRSVSWYQQTPGQGLQFLFEYFSETQRNKGNFPGRFSGRQFSNSRSEMNVSTLELGDSALYLCASSLNPDRAGANVLTFGAGSRLTVL.

The V call is TRBV5-4, the J call TRBJ1-1; D is possibly TRBD1 (6 bases). The CDR3 has 14 amino acids. V was pared by 0 bases and J by 0 bases, with 6 bases between. Germline CDR1 is SGHNT and CDR2 is YYREEE (reference sequence). Here the CDR3 DNA reads TGTGCCAGCAGCTTGGACAGGGTGAACACTGAAGCTTTCTTT. Protein sequence: CASSLDRVNTEAFF.

In regard to this clone: Being one base from a much bigger clone, this may be a read error. The chain joins TRBV18 to TRBJ2-3, with D tentatively TRBD1 (6 bases). The length of the CDR3 is 14 residues. Deletions cut 4 bases from V and 5 bases from J, with 13 bases between. Per germline, CDR1 KGHSH and CDR2 LQKENI. CDR3 loop: CASSLTGGGDTQYF. CDR3 sequence (DNA): TGTGCCAGCTCACTGACAGGCGGCGGAGATACGCAGTATTTT. The whole variable domain, filled in from reference TRBV18 and TRBJ2-3, reads NAGVMQNPRHLVRRRGQEARLRCSPMKGHSHVYWYRQLPEEGLKFMVYLQKENIIDESGMPKERFSAEFPKEGPSILRIQQVVRGDSAAYFCASSLTGGGDTQYFGPGTRLTVL.

This clone was recorded a few times. The CDR3: CASKRGTIEQFF. In DNA, the CDR3 is TGTGCCAGCAAGCGTGGGACTATTGAGCAGTTCTTC. The V call is TRBV6-1, the J call TRBJ2-1; TRBD2 agrees at 7 bases. The CDR3 has 12 amino acids. Germline lookup yields CDR1 MNHNS and CDR2 SASEGT. With 7 bases clipped from V and 9 bases from J, the junction kept 6 bases outside the gene matches.

The count of this clone is one. This chain connects TRBV5-5 to TRBJ2-4; D gene unclear. Trimming took off 1 base at V and 8 bases at J, with 4 bases between the two ends. Germline V gene sequence: CDR1 SGHKS, CDR2 YYEKEE (reference sequence). The CDR3 is made up of 11 amino acids. The CDR3 DNA is TGTGCCAGCAGCTTGCGATACATTCAGTACTTC. It translates to CASSLRYIQYF.